The 7 T cell receptor beta chains below were found in one sample sequenced in a study of CD8+ T cells in alopecia areata. Extracted RNA was reverse transcribed, and the resulting cDNA served as sequencing template. Repertoires were generated with immunoSEQ multiplex PCR, while TCRdb's copy carries only in-frame clones and drops some. The sample includes roughly 140,000 clones, 45% to 60% of them seen just once. This material consisted of CD4+ T cells sorted from blood, taken at week 0. All receptors derive from a human donor with alopecia areata.

This clone occurred a few times. V usage is TRBV29-1 and J usage is TRBJ2-1; D is possibly TRBD1 or TRBD2 (6 bases each). Germline lookup yields CDR1 SQVTM and CDR2 ANQGSEA. V gave up 4 bases and J gave up 3 bases, with 13 bases separating them. The length of the CDR3 is 14 residues. The CDR3 is CSVVGGRFYNEQFF. The CDR3 coding sequence is TGCAGCGTTGTTGGGGGGCGCTTCTACAATGAGCAGTTCTTC.

This clone has a handful of counts. This chain connects TRBV5-6 to TRBJ2-5, with no clear D. The germline V gene has CDR1 SGHDT and CDR2 YYEEEE. V lost 3 bases and J lost 5, with 14 bases in between. CDR3 length: 14 amino acids. CDR3 protein: CASSSTRVRETQYF. CDR3 nucleotides: TGTGCCAGCAGCTCGACACGGGTCAGGGAGACCCAGTACTTC.

The table lists this clone with a few counts. The chain carries TRBV27 and TRBJ1-1; a weak D match, TRBD1 (6 bases). In germline, CDR1 is MNHEY, CDR2 SMNVEV (reference sequence). The V and J ends lost 4 bases and 4 bases respectively, with 13 bases between them. The CDR3 contains 14 residues. In DNA form, the CDR3 reads TGTGCCAGCAGTTCAGGACAGCTAGTCACTGAAGCTTTCTTT. Its translation: CASSSGQLVTEAFF.

The chain carries TRBV5-4 and TRBJ2-7; 7 bases line up with TRBD1. The CDR3 spans 15 residues. Losses at the gene ends were 4 bases for V and 7 bases for J; bases not matched to a gene: 14. The germline gives CDR1 SGHNT, CDR2 YYREEE (reference sequence). CDR3 coding DNA: TGTGCCAGCAGCCCGGGGACAGAACGGTCGCGGGAGCAGTACTTC. Residues: CASSPGTERSREQYF.

This chain joins TRBV13 and TRBJ1-2, with TRBD1 matching 9 bases. This CDR3 comprises 16 residues. In germline, CDR1 is PRHDT, CDR2 FYEKMQ (reference sequence). V was clipped by 5 bases and J by 0 bases; unmatched bases: 7. The DNA of the CDR3 is TGTGCCAGCAGCACCAGGACAGGGGAGGCTAACTATGGCTACACCTTC. Translating it yields CASSTRTGEANYGYTF.

In its sample, this clone was seen a few times. The J gene is TRBJ2-5, the V gene TRBV29-1; D remains ambiguous. Deletions cut 2 bases from V and 4 bases from J, with 11 bases between. The CDR3 consists of 13 residues. CDR1 is SQVTM and CDR2 is ANQGSEA in the germline V gene. DNA of the CDR3: TGCAGCGTTGAAAGCCTAGGACGAGAGACCCAGTACTTC. This sequence encodes CSVESLGRETQYF.

The V call is TRBV7-3, the J call TRBJ2-3; 7 nucleotides agree with TRBD2. Unmatched junction bases numbered 29, after V lost 5 bases and J lost 3 bases. The germline CDR1 and CDR2 sequences are SGHTA and FQGTGA. This CDR3 contains 22 residues. CDR3 loop: CASSPIRGEQLGPRAATDTQYF. The CDR3 nucleotides read TGTGCCAGCAGCCCAATCCGGGGGGAGCAACTAGGCCCCAGGGCAGCGACAGATACGCAGTATTTT.